Listed here is a single TCR beta chain. The protocol was immunoSEQ multiplex PCR, while the TCRdb copy is restricted to in-frame clones and leaves out a portion. The sample yields about 130,000 clones, about 90% seen once. The sample originates from a study of cytomegalovirus exposure and HLA in healthy donors. Material: PBMCs. The TCR sequence derives from a man younger than 45 in good health and CMV-seronegative.

This chain's CDR3 is CASSDVSKMRETQYF. DNA of the CDR3: TGTGCCAGCAGTGATGTCTCTAAAATGAGGGAGACCCAGTACTTC. This chain connects TRBV2 to TRBJ2-5; no definite D call. CDR1 and CDR2 from the germline V gene are SNHLY and FYNNEI. This CDR3 contains 15 residues. The V gene lost 3 bases and the J gene lost 5 bases, with 16 bases spanning the gap.